Many counts were recorded for the clone carrying this TCR beta chain. The antigen remains undetermined. For TCR beta, libraries came from iRepertoire HTBI primers and Arm-PCR of CDR3 regions. TCRdb fed the multiplex PCR reads into MiXCR, producing one record per CDR3 protein. This table has 530,000 or so distinct CDR3 sequences, approximately 13% appearing once. This specimen comes from a study of regulatory T cells in long-lasting Graves disease. Noted time point: newly diagnosed GD, antithyroid drugs for less than 3 months. Following extraction of RNA from PBMCs, that RNA was used to make the TCR library. Study-wide findings and caveats: Whereas new patients shared 870 or so public clonotypes, persistent patients shared more, at some 2,700.

The V gene lost 5 bases and the J gene lost 5 bases, with 10 bases spanning the gap. The CDR3 has 12 residues. CDR1 is SEHNR and CDR2 is FQNEAQ in the germline V gene (reference sequence). These same records also appear under a second study, on T cells in Graves' hyperthyroidism and ophthalmopathy. This second study says: The TCR CDR3 was amplified in a first-round RT-PCR using the HTBI primer set.

The rearrangement links TRBV7-9 to TRBJ2-7; D gene uncertain. This clonotype was obtained from a young man with Graves disease. The material was peripheral blood mononuclear cells (PBMCs), obtained at new diagnosis, from a patient treated with antithyroid drugs. The CDR3 region is CASSPPRDEQYF. CDR3 DNA sequence: TGTGCCAGCAGCCCCCCCCGGGACGAGCAGTACTTC.